This T cell receptor (beta chain) was obtained from a study of T-cell memory formation after mild COVID-19. This clonotype has just a few counts. The CDR3 loop spans 12 amino acids. The V end lost 7 bases, the J end lost 6 bases, and 9 bases lay between the germline ends. Germline-derived CDR1 and CDR2 are SNHLY and FYNNEI. Amplification by 5'RACE using constant-segment primers produced TCR alpha and TCR beta cDNA libraries that carried sample barcodes and UMIs. TCRdb independently ran MiXCR on the 5' RACE reads; one entry per CDR3 protein. The data contain just under 150,000 distinct CDR3 sequences, roughly 19% of them singletons.

The receptor was isolated from an adult woman who had mild COVID-19 (a few samples of this study predate the infection). Cell type and time point are not known. This chain connects TRBV2 to TRBJ2-2, with D unresolved. Sequencing was carried out using PBMCs or a T cell subset sorted from them (not recorded which). As DNA, the CDR3 is TGTGCCAGCACCGGACGGGCCGGGGAGCTGTTTTTT. It encodes CASTGRAGELFF. The full variable domain, rest sourced from reference TRBV2 and TRBJ2-2, is EPEVTQTPSHQVTQMGQEVILRCVPISNHLYFYWYRQILGQKVEFLVSFYNNEISEKSEIFDDQFSVERPDGSNFTLKIRSTKLEDSAMYFCASTGRAGELFFGEGSRLTVL.